Shown below are 14 T cell receptor beta chains from a single sample sequenced in a study of identical twins. From the 5' RACE reads, TCRdb called clonotypes with MiXCR, one entry per CDR3 protein. This sample carries roughly 1,500,000 distinct CDR3 sequences, about 30% of them seen once, and the ten largest clones take roughly 0.3%. The specimen sequenced was cord blood. These receptors were collected from a newborn girl in good health.

The chain is built from TRBV20-1 and TRBJ2-1; possible D gene TRBD1, 6 bases. The CDR3 has 15 residues. The germline V gene encodes CDR1 DFQATT and CDR2 SNEGSKA (reference sequence). Trimming took 3 bases from V and 2 from J, leaving 14 bases between them. CDR3 in DNA: TGCAGTGCTAGGGTTAGACAGGCAGCCTACAATGAGCAGTTCTTC. The encoded protein is CSARVRQAAYNEQFF.

This clonotype was counted a few times. The J gene is TRBJ1-1, the V gene TRBV6-5; 7 positions agree with TRBD1. V was pared by 2 bases and J by 5 bases, with 8 bases of the junction left unmatched. The CDR3 loop spans 15 amino acids. Germline V lookup: CDR1 MNHEY, CDR2 SVGAGI. The CDR3 nucleotides read TGTGCCAGCAGTTACCTAGAGGGGGCTAGGACTGAAGCTTTCTTT. Translated, it gives CASSYLEGARTEAFF.

The chain combines TRBV11-2 with TRBJ2-4; perhaps D is TRBD1 or TRBD2 (6 bases each). Trimming left V 5 bases short and J 8 bases short, with 16 bases between. In germline, CDR1 is SGHAT, CDR2 FQNNGV. The CDR3 length is 14 residues. CDR3 nucleotides: TGTGCCAGCAGCCCCGGAGGGGGGTTGGACATTCAGTACTTC. It codes for CASSPGGGLDIQYF.

The table lists this clonotype with a count of one. The V call is TRBV24-1, the J call TRBJ2-7, with 7 bases that match TRBD2. The CDR3 is 11 residues long. Per germline, CDR1 KGHDR and CDR2 SFDVKD. V trimming: 10 bases; J trimming: 10 bases; junction bases outside the gene matches: 9. The CDR3 protein is CATEASGAQYF. The CDR3 coding sequence is TGTGCCACGGAGGCTAGCGGCGCCCAGTACTTC.

The gene calls are TRBV29-1 and TRBJ2-1; 10 positions match TRBD2. V lost 4 bases to trimming and J lost 6 bases; unmatched junction nucleotides: 9. Germline CDR1 and CDR2: SQVTM and ANQGSEA. This CDR3 region has 15 residues. This CDR3 reads CSVALAGVRGNEQFF. CDR3 bases: TGCAGCGTTGCCCTAGCGGGGGTTCGAGGCAATGAGCAGTTCTTC.

The genes are TRBV12-3 or TRBV12-4 and TRBJ2-7, with D maybe TRBD1 (6 bases). V lost 7 bases and J lost 1, with 11 bases in between. This CDR3 spans 13 amino acids. This CDR3 is CASTPGTSYEQYF. The CDR3 DNA follows: TGTGCCAGCACCCCCGGGACATCCTACGAGCAGTACTTC.

This clonotype was observed a few times. The V and J genes are TRBV7-9 and TRBJ1-2; D call uncertain. The CDR3 loop spans 16 amino acids. V was clipped by 5 bases and J by 4 bases, with 20 bases between them. Germline V gene sequence: CDR1 SEHNR, CDR2 FQNEAQ (reference sequence). CDR3 nucleotide sequence: TGTGCCAGCAGCCCAAAGAACGGTGGGCAGGCCTATGGCTACACCTTC. Encoded protein: CASSPKNGGQAYGYTF.

The chain is built from TRBV12-3 or TRBV12-4 and TRBJ2-7; D is tentatively TRBD1 or TRBD2 (6 bases each). V was clipped by 3 bases and J by 7 bases, with 19 bases between them. The CDR3 has 15 residues. DNA of the CDR3: TGTGCCAGCAGTTTCCGGGGGCCCCCTTCCAATGAGCAGTACTTC. Protein product: CASSFRGPPSNEQYF.

There are a few counts of this clonotype. V and J are TRBV4-2 and TRBJ2-5; 14 bases align to TRBD2. Germline CDR1 is LGHNA and CDR2 is YNFKEQ. The CDR3 is 19 residues long. The V and J ends lost 0 bases and 3 bases, in that order; junction bases with no gene match: 9. This CDR3 reads CASSQEIPGLAGAKETQYF. The CDR3 region has the DNA TGTGCCAGCAGCCAAGAAATTCCGGGACTAGCGGGGGCCAAAGAGACCCAGTACTTC.

This chain uses TRBV27 with TRBJ2-4; TRBD1 agrees at 11 bases. The CDR3 is 16 amino acids. The J segment lost 3 bases and the V segment lost 6 bases, leaving 7 bases of the junction unmatched. The V gene's germline CDR1 is MNHEY and CDR2 SMNVEV (reference sequence). In nucleotides, the CDR3 is TGTGCCAGCAGCACAGGGACAGGGGGAGGCAAAAACATTCAGTACTTC. Its translation is CASSTGTGGGKNIQYF.

This clonotype has more than one count but fewer than ten. CDR3 region: CASSVAYGREAFF. In nucleotides, the CDR3 is TGTGCCAGCAGCGTAGCTTATGGGCGTGAAGCTTTCTTT. The V gene is TRBV9, the J gene TRBJ1-1; no firm D call. The ends were cut back, 0 bases at V and 7 bases at J, with 10 bases in the middle. The CDR3 loop spans 13 amino acids. Germline CDR1 is SGDLS and CDR2 is YYNGEE.

This chain uses TRBV2 with TRBJ1-2; TRBD1 aligns across 8 bases. V dropped 4 bases and J dropped 3; count of bases not matched to a gene: 4. The CDR3 has 14 amino acids. Germline CDR1 and CDR2: SNHLY and FYNNEI. The DNA for the CDR3 is TGTGCCAGCAGTGGCCAGGGGGCTTACTATGGCTACACCTTC. As protein: CASSGQGAYYGYTF.

This clonotype occurred a few times. The chain uses TRBV5-4 and TRBJ2-5, with 12 bases fitting TRBD2. The CDR3 loop spans 15 amino acids. The ends lost 2 bases at V and 6 bases at J; junction bases unmatched: 5. In germline, CDR1 is SGHNT, CDR2 YYREEE (reference sequence). CDR3 in DNA: TGTGCCAGCAGCTTACTAGCGGGAGGTATGAAGACCCAGTACTTC. Translation: CASSLLAGGMKTQYF.

This clonotype was seen just once. V usage is TRBV12-3 or TRBV12-4 and J usage is TRBJ2-7, with 11 bases aligning to TRBD2. The J segment lost 7 bases and the V segment lost 5 bases, leaving 7 bases of the junction unmatched. The CDR3 extends over 14 amino acids. In nucleotides, the CDR3 is TGTGCCAGCAGTACTAGCGGGAGCCCGAATGAGCAGTACTTC. Translation: CASSTSGSPNEQYF.